This T cell receptor (beta chain) was identified in a study of patients and donors after allogeneic stem cell transplantation. This CDR3 region has 14 residues. CDR1 is SGHKS and CDR2 is YYEKEE in the germline V gene (reference sequence). Trimming removed 1 base at V and 1 base at J, with 8 bases between. TCRdb called the RT-PCR reads again in MiXCR, with one record for every CDR3 protein. In the table there are 80,000 to 90,000 distinct CDR3 sequences, roughly 50% of which are singletons. The specimen sequenced was blood, either unsorted or a sorted T cell fraction (not recorded which). The chain joins TRBV5-5 to TRBJ2-5; no firm D call. The sequence was obtained from a human donor who was either an allogeneic HSCT recipient or a stem cell or donor lymphocyte infusion donor (not recorded which). It is not recorded whose cells these are; they may come from a transplant donor. CDR3 region: CASSLTSSQETQYF. The CDR3 DNA reads TGTGCCAGCAGCTTGACGTCAAGCCAAGAGACCCAGTACTTC.